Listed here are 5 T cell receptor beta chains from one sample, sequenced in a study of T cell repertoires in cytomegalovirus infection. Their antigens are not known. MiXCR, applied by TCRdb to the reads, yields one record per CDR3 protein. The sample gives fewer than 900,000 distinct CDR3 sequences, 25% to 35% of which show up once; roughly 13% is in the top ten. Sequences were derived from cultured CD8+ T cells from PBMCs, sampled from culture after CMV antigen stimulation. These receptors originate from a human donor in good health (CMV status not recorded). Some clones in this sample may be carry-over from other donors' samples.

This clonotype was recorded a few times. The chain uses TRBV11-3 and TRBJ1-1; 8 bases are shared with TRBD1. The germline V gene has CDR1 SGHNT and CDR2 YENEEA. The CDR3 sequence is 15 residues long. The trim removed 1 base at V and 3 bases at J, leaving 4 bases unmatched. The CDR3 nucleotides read TGTGCCAGCAGCTTAGGTGGCAGGGGGCACACTGAAGCTTTCTTT. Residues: CASSLGGRGHTEAFF.

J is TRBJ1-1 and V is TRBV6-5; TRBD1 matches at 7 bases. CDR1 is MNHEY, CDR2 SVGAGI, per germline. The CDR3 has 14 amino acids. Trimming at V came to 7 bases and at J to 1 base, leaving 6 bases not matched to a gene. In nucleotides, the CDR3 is TGTGCCAGCACCGACAGGGAAAAGAACACTGAAGCTTTCTTT. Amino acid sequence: CASTDREKNTEAFF.

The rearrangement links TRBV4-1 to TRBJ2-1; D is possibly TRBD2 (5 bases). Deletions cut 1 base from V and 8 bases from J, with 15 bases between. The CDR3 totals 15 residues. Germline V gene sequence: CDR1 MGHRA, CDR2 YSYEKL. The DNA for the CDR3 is TGCGCCAGCAGCCAAGGTACTAGTACCTTCGATGAGCAGTTCTTC. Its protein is CASSQGTSTFDEQFF.

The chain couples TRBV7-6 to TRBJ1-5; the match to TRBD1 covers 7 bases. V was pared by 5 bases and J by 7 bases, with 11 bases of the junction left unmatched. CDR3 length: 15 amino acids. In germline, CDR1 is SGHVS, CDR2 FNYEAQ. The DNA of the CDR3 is TGTGCCAGCAGCGAACGACAGGGTAGGGGCCAGCCCCAGCATTTT. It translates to CASSERQGRGQPQHF.

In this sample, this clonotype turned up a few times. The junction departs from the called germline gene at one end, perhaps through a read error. CDR3 sequence (DNA): TGTGCTAGCAGCTCTAACGATTACGAGCAGTTCTTC. Protein product: CASSSNDYEQFF. V and J are TRBV7-7 and TRBJ2-1; the D is unclear. This CDR3 is 12 amino acids long. Germline V CDR1 and CDR2: SSHAT, FNYEAQ (reference sequence).